A selection of T cell receptor beta chains follows, all from one sample in a study of radiation and T cells in renal cell carcinoma. The data were produced by immunoSEQ multiplex PCR, yet TCRdb's version contains in-frame clones alone and is incomplete. The sample lists some 50,000 clones, around 83% occurring once. The input for sequencing was blood, taken from a patient whose treatment included radiotherapy and nephrectomy. The receptor set was obtained from a woman aged 70 to 79 with renal cell carcinoma. The CDR3 runs from the conserved cysteine through the conserved F or W. D genes are given only for firm matches. For some rows the clone size is stated as once, few or many, or as a class when expanded; others skip it.

j_gene: TRBJ2-5
d_gene: -
v_gene: TRBV11-2
abundance: few
CDR3nt: TGTGCCAGCAGCTTAGCTGAGACCCAGTACTTC
CDR3aa: CASSLAETQYF

j_gene: TRBJ2-5
d_gene: TRBD2
v_gene: TRBV14
abundance: -
CDR3nt: TGTGCCAGCAGCCAAGATTACTACTCAGAGCGGGGGACCCAGTACTTC
CDR3aa: CASSQDYYSERGTQYF

j_gene: TRBJ2-1
d_gene: -
v_gene: TRBV6-1
abundance: -
CDR3nt: TGTGCCAGCAGTGAAGTTCGCGGGCCCAGCTCCTACAATGAGCAGTTCTTC
CDR3aa: CASSEVRGPSSYNEQFF

j_gene: TRBJ1-4
d_gene: -
v_gene: TRBV19
abundance: -
CDR3nt: TGTGCCAGTAGTATAGGAGCAACTAATGAAAAACTGTTTTTT
CDR3aa: CASSIGATNEKLFF

j_gene: TRBJ2-5
d_gene: TRBD1
v_gene: TRBV5-1
abundance: once
CDR3nt: TGCGCCAGCAGCTTCGGGACAGGCCAAGAGACCCAGTACTTC
CDR3aa: CASSFGTGQETQYF

j_gene: TRBJ1-1
d_gene: -
v_gene: TRBV19
abundance: -
CDR3nt: TGTGCCAGTTTAAGGCGGGGGTACACTGAAGCTTTCTTT
CDR3aa: CASLRRGYTEAFF

j_gene: TRBJ2-7
d_gene: -
v_gene: TRBV9
abundance: -
CDR3nt: TGTGCCAGCAGCGTCGAGGGGGACTCCTACGAGCAGTACTTC
CDR3aa: CASSVEGDSYEQYF

j_gene: TRBJ1-5
d_gene: -
v_gene: TRBV5-6
abundance: -
CDR3nt: TGTGCCAGCAGCTCGGTCCGGGACGGATATTATCAGCCCCAGCATTTT
CDR3aa: CASSSVRDGYYQPQHF

j_gene: TRBJ1-3
d_gene: -
v_gene: TRBV25-1
abundance: once
CDR3nt: TGTGCCAGCAGTGAAGAGGGCGGCTCTTGGAGGAGAAACACCATATATTTT
CDR3aa: CASSEEGGSWRRNTIYF

j_gene: TRBJ2-1
d_gene: TRBD2
v_gene: TRBV6-6
abundance: once
CDR3nt: TGTGCCAGCAGGCAGGGACTAGCGGGAGTGGTTGAGCAGTTCTTC
CDR3aa: CASRQGLAGVVEQFF

j_gene: TRBJ2-3
d_gene: -
v_gene: TRBV6-5
abundance: -
CDR3nt: TGTGCCAGCAGAGAGGCTCATACGCAGTATTTT
CDR3aa: CASREAHTQYF

j_gene: TRBJ2-6
d_gene: -
v_gene: TRBV7-9
abundance: -
CDR3nt: TGTGCCAGCAGCTCCTCAGGGGTTACGGGGGCCAACGTCCTGACTTTC
CDR3aa: CASSSSGVTGANVLTF

j_gene: TRBJ2-5
d_gene: -
v_gene: TRBV6-1
abundance: once
CDR3nt: TGTGCCAGCAGTGAAGCCTTGACAGGCTACCAAGAGACCCAGTACTTC
CDR3aa: CASSEALTGYQETQYF

j_gene: TRBJ2-7
d_gene: -
v_gene: TRBV12-5
abundance: -
CDR3nt: TGTGCTAGTGCCTTCGACAGGCCAGACTACGAGCAGTACTTC
CDR3aa: CASAFDRPDYEQYF

j_gene: TRBJ1-5
d_gene: -
v_gene: TRBV2
abundance: -
CDR3nt: TGTGCCAGCAGTGAAGTGTCGTCTAGCAATCAGCCCCAGCATTTT
CDR3aa: CASSEVSSSNQPQHF

j_gene: TRBJ2-7
d_gene: TRBD1
v_gene: TRBV4-1
abundance: -
CDR3nt: TGCGCCAGCAGTTTCAGGGGGCGGCTATCCGACGAGCAGTACTTC
CDR3aa: CASSFRGRLSDEQYF